This T cell receptor (beta chain) appears in the sequencing data of a study of shared clonotypes between healthy human individuals (TCRdb year 2020). Broadly, across the study: A few men and two women, aged 18 to 49 years, made up the cohort. For each donor, CD4 naive and CD4 memory were each given three plates, CD8 naive was given two plates, and CD8 memory was given one plate. The study deeply sequenced blood TCR repertoires of about 5 healthy adults to estimate repertoire size and the extent of clonotype sharing between individuals. To increase sequencing depth and limit assay-specific biases, TCR repertoire library preparation and sequencing were carried out by different laboratories using diverse techniques. Per donor, leukapheresis produced somewhere between about 0.9 and 9.5 billion PBMCs. Results and caveats for the whole study, not just this receptor: Naive subsets generally had larger estimated clonotype richness than memory subsets did. Based on pairwise subsampling, the degree of clonotype sharing among donors was expected to be affected by sequencing depth. Clonotypes shared by all four sorted-subset donors showed higher generation probabilities than non-shared clonotypes. When four donors were compared, the shared fraction of clonotypes was approximately 5% for naive CD4, over 3% for naive CD8, 2.3% for memory CD4, and less than 0.45% for memory CD8. Only blood was sampled, and tissue TCR repertoires likely differ from those in blood. Because the study included a small number of donors, the genetic and exposure-history diversity represented was limited. Even with the large sequencing depth, rarefaction of the sorted-subset datasets indicated that sequencing was incomplete.

From cysteine to phenylalanine, the CDR3 is 15 amino acids long. Only the CDR3 portion is preserved as DNA: 45 bases, with reading frame beginning at the first base. V was cut back by 6 bases and J by 4 bases, leaving a gap of 17 bases between them. CDR1 MDHEN and CDR2 SYDVKM are derived from the germline V gene. To note about this clone: Its binding antigen is unknown. Per-base quality was not reported, and no clone a single base away is much larger than it.

TCR CDR3 regions were amplified from genomic DNA by multiplex PCR using the deep immunoSEQ assay. Extracted genomic DNA from each cell subset was spread evenly across all wells of several immunoSEQ 96-well plates, with each plate serving as a replicate. For sorted subsets, approximately 190 ng of genomic DNA, equivalent to 30,000 or so T cell genomes, went into each replicate PCR. Purified libraries were quantified with a Qubit 3.0 fluorometer, sized on a Bioanalyzer 2100, and re-quantified with the KAPA Library Quantification kit. Every immunoSEQ 96-well plate was sequenced on a dedicated single-read 150-cycle Illumina NextSeq 550 flow cell. The paper's processing steps were these. The immunoSEQ output contained only junctional sequences without quality scores, so filtering could not match that applied to full-length reads. Sequences were annotated with PyIR, a Python wrapper for IgBLAST v1.9, and V/J genes and CDR3 were assigned using IMGT germline references. Reads were filtered out if the reads had weak V/J assignments (E-value above 1e-6), no CDR3, stop codons, out-of-frame junctions, or ambiguous translated residues. V3J clonotypes were defined as sequences sharing the same inferred V gene, J gene, and CDR3 amino acid sequence. The percentage overlap between two repertoires was calculated by dividing the number of shared unique clonotypes by the size of the smaller repertoire. RTK rarefaction, the Chao1 estimator, and Recon v2.1 estimates of unobserved clonotypes were used to assess repertoire richness. Generation probabilities were computed with OLGA for all TCRbeta clonotypes obtained by the gDNA method from four donors. The table comes from immuneACCESS by way of TCRdb, which keeps in-frame sequences with V and J called. Part of the clones is missing from these tables; in studies checked, under half for an unresolved V gene and the rest for unknown reasons. From that table come the V and J calls and clone size; the DNA was used to work out D and trimming. This sample holds millions of clones; approximately 95% were observed only once. Jointly, the top ten make up about 0.37% of the sample.

Healthy HIV-negative adults with no recently reported acute infections or vaccinations were included as donors. All donors were Caucasian adults living in Nashville, Tennessee, USA. Magnetic negative selection was used to enrich CD4+ T cells, after which naive cells were positively selected on CD45RA and the negative fraction became the memory subset. Blood was collected by leukapheresis, and PBMCs were isolated by Ficoll-Histopaque density gradient centrifugation and then cryopreserved in liquid nitrogen vapor phase. Purity and quantity of every magnetically sorted T cell population were checked by analytical flow cytometry. Genomic DNA was isolated from each sorted fraction and quantified by UV absorbance on a Nanodrop 2000c.

The chain links TRBV28 with TRBJ2-3; the D call is possibly TRBD1 or TRBD2, each sharing 5 bases. The receptor was isolated from a man between 18 and 29 years old in good health. Some clones in this sample may be carry-over from other donors' samples. Source material: naive CD4+ T cells from PBMCs. In light of the paper, this sample's cell subset or site label describes: CD45RA+ positively selected. DNA sequence: TGTGCCAGCAGCTCCGGGACGCCAGGGCCAGATACGCAGTATTTT. It specifies CASSSGTPGPDTQYF.